These T cell receptor beta chains were read from a single sample in a study of glioma-infiltrating T cells after dendritic cell vaccination. Assay used: immunoSEQ multiplex PCR; TCRdb lists only in-frame clones, some missing. The sample records 110,000 or so clones, roughly 90% being singletons. The specimen was blood, collected after dendritic cell vaccination. The source of these receptors is a human donor with glioblastoma. CDR3s include the opening cysteine and the closing phenylalanine or tryptophan. A D gene is named only where the DNA matches it firmly. Size is stated for part of the rows, as once, few or many counts, or as a class when the clone is expanded.

TRBD1 | . | TRBJ2-1 | TRBV7-2 | TGTGCCAGCAGCCTAGCCGGACAGGGGATTATAGCCTCCTACAATGAGCAGTTCTTC | CASSLAGQGIIASYNEQFF
. | . | TRBJ1-1 | TRBV5-5 | TGTGCCAGCAGCCGGGACCCAGGGGCGACTGAAGCTTTCTTT | CASSRDPGATEAFF
TRBD2 | . | TRBJ2-3 | TRBV9 | TGTGCCAGCAGCGTATCGTGGGGGGGGAGGGCAGATACGCAGTATTTT | CASSVSWGGRADTQYF
TRBD1 | . | TRBJ2-7 | TRBV18 | TGTGCCAGCTCACCTTCCCGGACAGGGTCCTACGAGCAGTACTTC | CASSPSRTGSYEQYF
TRBD2 | . | TRBJ2-7 | TRBV27 | TGTGCCAGCAGAGTGGGACTAGCGGGTTCCTACGAGCAGTACTTC | CASRVGLAGSYEQYF
. | . | TRBJ2-7 | TRBV4-1 | TGCGCCAGCAGCCAAGAGGGACTCTCCTACGAGCAGTACTTC | CASSQEGLSYEQYF
. | . | TRBJ2-7 | TRBV4-2 | TGTGCCAGCAGCCAAGTGGGGTCGGGACATGCCTACGAGCAGTACTTC | CASSQVGSGHAYEQYF
. | . | TRBJ2-1 | TRBV7-8 | TGTGCCAACCGAAACCGGGACACCGCCCACAATGAGCAGTTCTTC | CANRNRDTAHNEQFF
. | once | TRBJ2-5 | TRBV9 | TGTGCCAGCAGCGTAGCTACGGGTGCAGAGACCCAGTACTTC | CASSVATGAETQYF
. | . | TRBJ1-2 | TRBV5-1 | TGCGCCAGCAGCTTAGGGGGGGATGATAATGGCTACACCTTC | CASSLGGDDNGYTF
. | . | TRBJ2-1 | TRBV25-1 | TGTGCCAGCACACGCGGCTCTAATGAGCAGTTCTTC | CASTRGSNEQFF
TRBD1 | . | TRBJ2-6 | TRBV10-2 | TGCGCCAGCAGCGATGACAGGGCTGGGGCCAACGTCCTGACTTTC | CASSDDRAGANVLTF
TRBD2 | once | TRBJ2-1 | TRBV10-1 | TGCGCCAGCAGTGAGTGGGGAGGGGAGCAGTTCTTC | CASSEWGGEQFF
TRBD1 | . | TRBJ1-1 | TRBV14 | TGTGCCAGCAGCCAAACCGGACAGGGGGTCCGGCACACTGAAGCTTTCTTT | CASSQTGQGVRHTEAFF
TRBD1 | once | TRBJ2-5 | TRBV4-1 | TGCGCCAGCAGCCAGACAGGGGGAGAGACCCAGTACTTC | CASSQTGGETQYF
TRBD2 | . | TRBJ2-3 | TRBV9 | TGTGCCAGCAGCGTAAATATAGCGGGGAGCACAGATACGCAGTATTTT | CASSVNIAGSTDTQYF
TRBD2 | . | TRBJ2-1 | TRBV25-1 | TGTGCCAGCAGTATCTTGACTAGCGGGGGAGACAATGAGCAGTTCTTC | CASSILTSGGDNEQFF
TRBD1 | . | TRBJ2-5 | TRBV2 | TGTGCCAGCATCGCCTTGAGGGGGCCCGGGGAGACCCAGTACTTC | CASIALRGPGETQYF
TRBD1 | few | TRBJ1-1 | TRBV2 | TGTGCCAGCAGCGTCGGGACAGGGAGGGCTTTCTTT | CASSVGTGRAFF
TRBD2 | . | TRBJ2-1 | TRBV4-1 | TGCGCCAGCAGCTCCAGACTAGCGGGCCAACGGAATGAGCAGTTCTTC | CASSSRLAGQRNEQFF
TRBD1 | . | TRBJ1-4 | TRBV9 | TGTGCCAGCAGCGAGGGACAGGTTAATGAAAAACTGTTTTTT | CASSEGQVNEKLFF
TRBD1 | once | TRBJ1-1 | TRBV19 | TGTGCCAGTAGTGGCCAGGGGGGTTACACTGAAGCTTTCTTT | CASSGQGGYTEAFF
. | . | TRBJ2-1 | TRBV19 | TGTGCCAGTAGTGGTCAGGGAGGACACTACAATGAGCAGTTCTTC | CASSGQGGHYNEQFF
. | . | TRBJ2-3 | TRBV5-1 | TGCGCCAGCAGCCCAGGGTTTATAGATACGCAGTATTTT | CASSPGFIDTQYF
TRBD2 | few | TRBJ2-3 | TRBV13 | TGTGCCAGCAGCCCAGGACTAGCGGGGGGGCCCACAGATACGCAGTATTTT | CASSPGLAGGPTDTQYF
. | . | TRBJ2-5 | TRBV5-1 | TGCGCCAGCAGCTTGGGAGTCGGGACACAAGAGACCCAGTACTTC | CASSLGVGTQETQYF
TRBD1 | . | TRBJ1-5 | TRBV2 | TGTGCCAGCAGTAATCCGGGACAGATAAATCAGCCCCAGCATTTT | CASSNPGQINQPQHF
. | . | TRBJ2-3 | TRBV6-1 | TGTGCCAGCATTAGGCAGCGATTTTTCACAGATACGCAGTATTTT | CASIRQRFFTDTQYF
. | few | TRBJ1-3 | TRBV25-1 | TGTGCCAGCATTGGAGGGACCCCGGGAGACACCATATATTTT | CASIGGTPGDTIYF
TRBD1 | . | TRBJ1-2 | TRBV6-1 | TGTGCCAGCAGTGAGTGGACAGGGGGCGTAGTAGATGGCTACACCTTC | CASSEWTGGVVDGYTF
. | . | TRBJ1-2 | TRBV15 | TGTGCCACCAGCAGAAGCTTTCAAGCAGGTTCAGCTAACTATGGCTACACCTTC | CATSRSFQAGSANYGYTF
TRBD1 | . | TRBJ2-3 | TRBV6-4 | TGTGCCAGCAGTGACGCCTCTTATGGGGACAGGGGGCCGGATACGCAGTATTTT | CASSDASYGDRGPDTQYF
. | . | TRBJ2-7 | TRBV4-1 | TGCGCCAGCAGCCAAGTGTCCCTTGCGCAGGGGAGGGACGAGCAGTACTTC | CASSQVSLAQGRDEQYF